These T cell receptor beta chains were read from a single sample in a study of blood T cell repertoires in COVID-19. Sequencing used immunoSEQ multiplex PCR; TCRdb keeps in-frame clones, though not all of them. The sample shows around 60,000 clones, 90% of them seen only once. Sequencing was carried out using peripheral blood. The receptors were sampled from a man in his fifties or sixties with active COVID-19. Both conserved end residues are part of each CDR3. Each record gives: V gene, J gene, CDR3 length, D gene, clone size, CDR3 protein, CDR3 DNA. D genes are given only for firm matches. Not all rows give a size; the values are once, few, many and, for expanded clones, a class.

V gene: TRBV4-1
J gene: TRBJ1-5
CDR3 length: 15
D gene: .
clone size: .
CDR3 protein: CASSQGEVGNQPQHF
CDR3 DNA: TGCGCCAGCAGCCAAGGGGAGGTTGGCAATCAGCCCCAGCATTTT

V gene: TRBV7-2
J gene: TRBJ2-5
CDR3 length: 17
D gene: TRBD2
clone size: .
CDR3 protein: CASSLGESGGAIETQYF
CDR3 DNA: TGTGCCAGCAGCTTAGGAGAGAGCGGGGGGGCGATAGAGACCCAGTACTTC

V gene: TRBV5-1
J gene: TRBJ2-7
CDR3 length: 15
D gene: TRBD1
clone size: once
CDR3 protein: CASSLNPTGSYEQYF
CDR3 DNA: TGCGCCAGCAGCTTGAATCCGACAGGGAGCTACGAGCAGTACTTC

V gene: TRBV28
J gene: TRBJ2-7
CDR3 length: 13
D gene: TRBD1
clone size: .
CDR3 protein: CASKGTGVYEQYF
CDR3 DNA: TGTGCCAGCAAGGGAACAGGGGTCTACGAGCAGTACTTC

V gene: TRBV29-1
J gene: TRBJ2-3
CDR3 length: 13
D gene: TRBD2
clone size: .
CDR3 protein: CSVAGGSTDTQYF
CDR3 DNA: TGCAGCGTTGCGGGGGGGAGCACAGATACGCAGTATTTT

V gene: TRBV4-2
J gene: TRBJ1-1
CDR3 length: 14
D gene: .
clone size: .
CDR3 protein: CASSPLEANTEAFF
CDR3 DNA: TGTGCCAGCAGCCCCCTAGAAGCGAACACTGAAGCTTTCTTT

V gene: TRBV14
J gene: TRBJ2-5
CDR3 length: 15
D gene: .
clone size: .
CDR3 protein: CASSQAQGREETQYF
CDR3 DNA: TGTGCCAGCAGCCAAGCGCAGGGCCGTGAAGAGACCCAGTACTTC

V gene: TRBV27
J gene: TRBJ1-4
CDR3 length: 14
D gene: .
clone size: .
CDR3 protein: CASSLGTREEKLFF
CDR3 DNA: TGTGCCAGCAGTTTAGGGACACGAGAGGAAAAACTGTTTTTT

V gene: TRBV6-5
J gene: TRBJ1-6
CDR3 length: 12
D gene: .
clone size: once
CDR3 protein: CASSYSTGVLHF
CDR3 DNA: TGTGCCAGCAGTTACTCGACGGGGGTCCTCCACTTT

V gene: TRBV10-2
J gene: TRBJ2-1
CDR3 length: 13
D gene: .
clone size: .
CDR3 protein: CASSDRLVNEQFF
CDR3 DNA: TGCGCCAGCAGTGACCGACTGGTCAATGAGCAGTTCTTC

V gene: TRBV6-4
J gene: TRBJ2-3
CDR3 length: 17
D gene: TRBD1
clone size: .
CDR3 protein: CASSAQGTGGRTDTQYF
CDR3 DNA: TGTGCCAGCAGTGCCCAAGGGACAGGGGGACGCACAGATACGCAGTATTTT

V gene: TRBV29-1
J gene: TRBJ2-1
CDR3 length: 14
D gene: .
clone size: .
CDR3 protein: CSSSAGLSGNEQFF
CDR3 DNA: TGCAGCTCCTCGGCCGGGTTATCGGGCAATGAGCAGTTCTTC

V gene: TRBV6-5
J gene: TRBJ2-7
CDR3 length: 14
D gene: TRBD1
clone size: .
CDR3 protein: CASRARQGTSEQYF
CDR3 DNA: TGTGCCAGCAGAGCAAGACAGGGGACGAGCGAGCAGTACTTC

V gene: TRBV30
J gene: TRBJ2-7
CDR3 length: 12
D gene: TRBD1
clone size: .
CDR3 protein: CAWTTGGYEQYF
CDR3 DNA: TGTGCCTGGACCACAGGGGGCTACGAGCAGTACTTC

V gene: TRBV2
J gene: TRBJ2-5
CDR3 length: 18
D gene: TRBD2
clone size: few
CDR3 protein: CASIGIGTSGEGQETQYF
CDR3 DNA: TGTGCCAGCATCGGAATTGGGACTAGCGGGGAGGGGCAAGAGACCCAGTACTTC

V gene: TRBV5-1
J gene: TRBJ2-1
CDR3 length: 14
D gene: .
clone size: once
CDR3 protein: CASSPPSSYNEQFF
CDR3 DNA: TGCGCCAGCAGCCCCCCCAGCTCCTACAATGAGCAGTTCTTC

V gene: TRBV4-2
J gene: TRBJ2-7
CDR3 length: 16
D gene: TRBD2
clone size: .
CDR3 protein: CASSQDPSGEWYEQYF
CDR3 DNA: TGTGCCAGCAGCCAAGATCCTAGCGGGGAATGGTACGAGCAGTACTTC

V gene: TRBV21-1
J gene: TRBJ2-2
CDR3 length: 17
D gene: .
clone size: .
CDR3 protein: CASSTRTGFDSTGELFF
CDR3 DNA: TGTGCCAGCAGCACTAGGACAGGGTTTGATTCCACCGGGGAGCTGTTTTTT

V gene: TRBV6-5
J gene: TRBJ1-6
CDR3 length: 14
D gene: .
clone size: .
CDR3 protein: CASSYGQRNSPLHF
CDR3 DNA: TGTGCCAGCAGTTACGGGCAACGAAATTCACCCCTCCACTTT

V gene: TRBV5-6
J gene: TRBJ2-2
CDR3 length: 13
D gene: .
clone size: .
CDR3 protein: CASSFSTAGELFF
CDR3 DNA: TGTGCCAGCAGCTTCTCGACAGCTGGGGAGCTGTTTTTT

V gene: TRBV4-2
J gene: TRBJ2-1
CDR3 length: 17
D gene: .
clone size: .
CDR3 protein: CASSPRARGLTENEQFF
CDR3 DNA: TGTGCCAGCAGCCCAAGAGCTCGGGGACTCACCGAAAATGAGCAGTTCTTC

V gene: TRBV24-1
J gene: TRBJ1-5
CDR3 length: 13
D gene: TRBD1
clone size: .
CDR3 protein: CATTDRGNQPQHF
CDR3 DNA: TGTGCCACCACCGACAGGGGGAATCAGCCCCAGCATTTT

V gene: TRBV27
J gene: TRBJ1-3
CDR3 length: 15
D gene: TRBD1
clone size: .
CDR3 protein: CASSFPTGGANTIYF
CDR3 DNA: TGCGCCAGCAGTTTTCCGACAGGGGGCGCGAACACCATATATTTT

V gene: TRBV5-1
J gene: TRBJ2-7
CDR3 length: 14
D gene: TRBD2
clone size: .
CDR3 protein: CASSISGGAYEQYF
CDR3 DNA: TGCGCCAGCAGTATAAGCGGGGGAGCCTACGAGCAGTACTTC

V gene: TRBV10-3
J gene: TRBJ2-7
CDR3 length: 11
D gene: .
clone size: .
CDR3 protein: CATRQGGEQYF
CDR3 DNA: TGTGCCACGAGACAGGGAGGCGAGCAGTACTTC

V gene: TRBV9
J gene: TRBJ2-1
CDR3 length: 14
D gene: .
clone size: .
CDR3 protein: CASSPDTVYNEQFF
CDR3 DNA: TGTGCCAGCAGCCCAGACACGGTATACAATGAGCAGTTCTTC

V gene: TRBV30
J gene: TRBJ2-4
CDR3 length: 15
D gene: TRBD2
clone size: .
CDR3 protein: CASGLAGGPENIQYF
CDR3 DNA: TGTGCCTCGGGGCTAGCGGGAGGGCCCGAAAACATTCAGTACTTC

V gene: TRBV13
J gene: TRBJ2-2
CDR3 length: 16
D gene: TRBD1
clone size: .
CDR3 protein: CASSLGQGVNTGELFF
CDR3 DNA: TGTGCCAGCAGCCTAGGACAGGGGGTGAACACCGGGGAGCTGTTTTTT

V gene: TRBV6-5
J gene: TRBJ2-1
CDR3 length: 14
D gene: .
clone size: .
CDR3 protein: CASSFSSGVGEQFF
CDR3 DNA: TGTGCCAGCAGTTTCTCCTCAGGGGTTGGTGAGCAGTTCTTC

V gene: TRBV7-2
J gene: TRBJ2-5
CDR3 length: 18
D gene: TRBD2
clone size: .
CDR3 protein: CASSLEGGTSGYQETQYF
CDR3 DNA: TGTGCCAGCAGCTTAGAAGGGGGGACTAGCGGGTATCAAGAGACCCAGTACTTC

V gene: TRBV4-2
J gene: TRBJ2-1
CDR3 length: 15
D gene: .
clone size: .
CDR3 protein: CASSGRGGSYNEQFF
CDR3 DNA: TGTGCCAGCAGCGGCCGGGGAGGCTCCTACAATGAGCAGTTCTTC

V gene: TRBV7-3
J gene: TRBJ1-2
CDR3 length: 15
D gene: .
clone size: .
CDR3 protein: CASSPRPTGLNGYTF
CDR3 DNA: TGTGCCAGCAGCCCGAGGCCAACAGGGCTAAATGGCTACACCTTC

V gene: TRBV28
J gene: TRBJ2-7
CDR3 length: 15
D gene: TRBD2
clone size: .
CDR3 protein: CASGTSGSVIDEQYF
CDR3 DNA: TGTGCCAGCGGGACTAGCGGGAGTGTCATTGACGAGCAGTACTTC

V gene: TRBV2
J gene: TRBJ1-6
CDR3 length: 15
D gene: .
clone size: .
CDR3 protein: CASSLGGSNNSPLHF
CDR3 DNA: TGTGCCAGCAGTTTAGGGGGAAGTAATAATTCACCCCTCCACTTT

V gene: TRBV24-1
J gene: TRBJ2-2
CDR3 length: 15
D gene: .
clone size: once
CDR3 protein: CATSDLASNTGELFF
CDR3 DNA: TGTGCCACCAGTGATTTGGCGTCGAACACCGGGGAGCTGTTTTTT

V gene: TRBV5-6
J gene: TRBJ1-5
CDR3 length: 15
D gene: TRBD1
clone size: .
CDR3 protein: CASSRGQNSNQPQHF
CDR3 DNA: TGTGCCAGCAGCCGGGGACAGAATAGCAATCAGCCCCAGCATTTT

V gene: TRBV6-6
J gene: TRBJ2-3
CDR3 length: 15
D gene: .
clone size: .
CDR3 protein: CASSWASAMTDTQYF
CDR3 DNA: TGTGCCAGCAGTTGGGCTAGCGCAATGACAGATACGCAGTATTTT

V gene: TRBV5-6
J gene: TRBJ2-3
CDR3 length: 16
D gene: TRBD2
clone size: .
CDR3 protein: CASSFLAGGIGDTQYF
CDR3 DNA: TGTGCCAGCAGCTTCCTAGCGGGGGGGATAGGAGATACGCAGTATTTT

V gene: TRBV3-1/TRBV3-2
J gene: TRBJ2-2
CDR3 length: 16
D gene: TRBD2
clone size: .
CDR3 protein: CASSQTSGGNTGELFF
CDR3 DNA: TGTGCCAGCAGTCAAACTAGCGGGGGAAACACCGGGGAGCTGTTTTTT

V gene: TRBV6-5
J gene: TRBJ1-1
CDR3 length: 13
D gene: TRBD1
clone size: few
CDR3 protein: CASSYSGQLEAFF
CDR3 DNA: TGTGCCAGCAGTTACTCGGGACAGCTAGAAGCTTTCTTT

V gene: TRBV6-6
J gene: TRBJ1-5
CDR3 length: 12
D gene: .
clone size: .
CDR3 protein: CAIQGPNQPQHF
CDR3 DNA: TGTGCCATCCAGGGCCCTAATCAGCCCCAGCATTTT

V gene: TRBV5-6
J gene: TRBJ1-2
CDR3 length: 14
D gene: .
clone size: once
CDR3 protein: CASSPDSTNYGYTF
CDR3 DNA: TGTGCCAGCAGCCCGGACAGTACTAACTATGGCTACACCTTC

V gene: TRBV28
J gene: TRBJ2-7
CDR3 length: 15
D gene: TRBD1
clone size: .
CDR3 protein: CASSFPLGQHYEQYF
CDR3 DNA: TGTGCCAGCAGCTTTCCTTTGGGACAGCATTACGAGCAGTACTTC

V gene: TRBV2
J gene: TRBJ2-7
CDR3 length: 13
D gene: .
clone size: .
CDR3 protein: CASSLRTLREQYF
CDR3 DNA: TGTGCCAGCAGTCTGAGGACACTACGGGAGCAGTACTTC

V gene: TRBV11-2
J gene: TRBJ2-7
CDR3 length: 13
D gene: TRBD1
clone size: .
CDR3 protein: CASSTDRTNEQYF
CDR3 DNA: TGTGCCAGCAGCACGGACAGGACCAACGAGCAGTACTTC

V gene: TRBV7-2
J gene: TRBJ2-1
CDR3 length: 13
D gene: .
clone size: .
CDR3 protein: CASSLSSNNEQFF
CDR3 DNA: TGTGCCAGCAGCTTATCCTCTAACAATGAGCAGTTCTTC

V gene: TRBV30
J gene: TRBJ1-4
CDR3 length: 12
D gene: TRBD1
clone size: .
CDR3 protein: CAGGQGAEKLFF
CDR3 DNA: TGTGCCGGAGGACAGGGGGCGGAAAAACTGTTTTTT

V gene: TRBV29-1
J gene: TRBJ2-1
CDR3 length: 15
D gene: TRBD2
clone size: .
CDR3 protein: CSGSHTSGSYNEQFF
CDR3 DNA: TGCAGCGGATCCCACACTAGCGGGTCTTACAATGAGCAGTTCTTC

V gene: TRBV9
J gene: TRBJ1-1
CDR3 length: 15
D gene: .
clone size: .
CDR3 protein: CASSGASPGNTEAFF
CDR3 DNA: TGTGCCAGCAGCGGAGCTAGTCCCGGGAACACTGAAGCTTTCTTT

V gene: TRBV4-2
J gene: TRBJ2-7
CDR3 length: 15
D gene: .
clone size: .
CDR3 protein: CASSQEGMSAYEQYF
CDR3 DNA: TGTGCCAGCAGCCAAGAGGGCATGTCGGCGTACGAGCAGTACTTC

V gene: TRBV27
J gene: TRBJ2-1
CDR3 length: 17
D gene: .
clone size: .
CDR3 protein: CASSLLLRAGSYNEQFF
CDR3 DNA: TGTGCCAGCAGCCTGCTTTTGCGGGCGGGCTCCTACAATGAGCAGTTCTTC

V gene: TRBV9
J gene: TRBJ2-3
CDR3 length: 17
D gene: TRBD2
clone size: .
CDR3 protein: CASSVGSGGRGGDTQYF
CDR3 DNA: TGTGCCAGCAGCGTAGGTAGCGGGGGAAGGGGTGGAGATACGCAGTATTTT

V gene: TRBV21-1
J gene: TRBJ2-3
CDR3 length: 15
D gene: .
clone size: .
CDR3 protein: CASNLTKGVRDTQYF
CDR3 DNA: TGTGCCAGCAACCTAACCAAGGGGGTCAGAGATACGCAGTATTTT

V gene: TRBV9
J gene: TRBJ2-7
CDR3 length: 15
D gene: TRBD2
clone size: .
CDR3 protein: CASSPHSGESYEQYF
CDR3 DNA: TGTGCCAGCAGCCCCCACAGCGGGGAGTCCTACGAGCAGTACTTC